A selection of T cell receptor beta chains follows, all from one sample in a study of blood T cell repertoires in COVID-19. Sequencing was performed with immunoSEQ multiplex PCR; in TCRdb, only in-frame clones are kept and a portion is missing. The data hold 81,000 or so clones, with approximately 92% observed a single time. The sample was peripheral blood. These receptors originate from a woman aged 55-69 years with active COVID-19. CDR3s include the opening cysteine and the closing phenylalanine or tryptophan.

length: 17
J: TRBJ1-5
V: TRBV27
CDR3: CASSHLTGQGAYQPQHF

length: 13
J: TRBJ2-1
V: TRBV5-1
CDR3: CASSLEHLNEQFF

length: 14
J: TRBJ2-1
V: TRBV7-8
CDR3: CASSLRDRVDEQFF

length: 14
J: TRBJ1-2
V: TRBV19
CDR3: CASSIVQANYGYTF

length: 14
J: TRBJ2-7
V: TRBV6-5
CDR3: CASSRAGASYEQYF

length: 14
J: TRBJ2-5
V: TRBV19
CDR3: CASSLQGAGETQYF

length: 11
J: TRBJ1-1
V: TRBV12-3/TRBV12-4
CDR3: CASSFEAEAFF

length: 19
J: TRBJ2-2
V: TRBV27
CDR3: CASSLTGFFGGGNTGELFF

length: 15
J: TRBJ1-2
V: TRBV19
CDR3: CASSIETQVDYGYTF

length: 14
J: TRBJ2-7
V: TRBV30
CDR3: CAWSVGGGAYEQYF